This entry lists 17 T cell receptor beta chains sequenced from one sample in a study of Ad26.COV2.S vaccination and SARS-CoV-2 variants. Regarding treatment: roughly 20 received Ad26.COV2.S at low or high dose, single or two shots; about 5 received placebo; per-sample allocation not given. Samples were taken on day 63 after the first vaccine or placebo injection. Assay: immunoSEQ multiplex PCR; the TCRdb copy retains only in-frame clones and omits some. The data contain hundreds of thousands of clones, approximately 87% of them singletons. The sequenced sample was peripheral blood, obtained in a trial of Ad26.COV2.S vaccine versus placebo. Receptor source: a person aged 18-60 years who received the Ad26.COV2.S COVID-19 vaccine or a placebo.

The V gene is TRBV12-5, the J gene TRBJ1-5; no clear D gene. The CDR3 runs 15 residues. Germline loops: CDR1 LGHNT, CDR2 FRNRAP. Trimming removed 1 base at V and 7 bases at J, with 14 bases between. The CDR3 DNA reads TGTGCTAGTGGTTTGGGAATCTCGACGGGGCAGCCCCAGCATTTT. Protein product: CASGLGISTGQPQHF.

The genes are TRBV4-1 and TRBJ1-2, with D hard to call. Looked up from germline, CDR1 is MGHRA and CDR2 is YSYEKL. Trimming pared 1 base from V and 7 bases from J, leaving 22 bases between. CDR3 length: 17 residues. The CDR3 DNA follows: TGCGCCAGCAGCCAAGTCGGACGGATAATCGCAGAAGGTGGCTACACCTTC. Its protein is CASSQVGRIIAEGGYTF.

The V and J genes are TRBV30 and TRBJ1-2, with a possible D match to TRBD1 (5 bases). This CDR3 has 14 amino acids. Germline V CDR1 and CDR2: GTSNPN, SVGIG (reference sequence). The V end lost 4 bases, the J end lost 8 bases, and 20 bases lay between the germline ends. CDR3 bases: TGTGCCTGGATAAGTTTAGGGGCGTTTAGAGGCTACACCTTC. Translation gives CAWISLGAFRGYTF.

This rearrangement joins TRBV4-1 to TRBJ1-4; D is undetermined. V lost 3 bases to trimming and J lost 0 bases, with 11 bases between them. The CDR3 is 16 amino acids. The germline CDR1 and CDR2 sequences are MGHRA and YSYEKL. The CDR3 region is CASSQSRGATNEKLFF. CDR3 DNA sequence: TGCGCCAGCAGCCAGTCCCGCGGTGCAACTAATGAAAAACTGTTTTTT.

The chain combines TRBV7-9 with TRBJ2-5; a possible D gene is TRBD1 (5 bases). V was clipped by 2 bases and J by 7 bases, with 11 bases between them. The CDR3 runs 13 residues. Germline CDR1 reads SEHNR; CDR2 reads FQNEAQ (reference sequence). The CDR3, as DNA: TGTGCCAGCAGCTTACCAGGGTTGGGGACCCAGTACTTC. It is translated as CASSLPGLGTQYF.

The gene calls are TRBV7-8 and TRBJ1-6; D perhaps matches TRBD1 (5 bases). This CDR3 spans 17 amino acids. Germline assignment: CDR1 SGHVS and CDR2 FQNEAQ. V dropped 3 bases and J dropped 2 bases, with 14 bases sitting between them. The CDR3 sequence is CASSFHRWETYNSPLHF. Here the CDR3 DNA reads TGTGCCAGCAGCTTCCACAGGTGGGAGACCTATAATTCACCCCTCCACTTT.

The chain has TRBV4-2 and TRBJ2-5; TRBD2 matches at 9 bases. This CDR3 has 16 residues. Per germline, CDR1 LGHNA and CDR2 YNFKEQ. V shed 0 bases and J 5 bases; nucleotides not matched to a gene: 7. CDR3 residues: CASSQESSGGPETQYF. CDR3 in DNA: TGTGCCAGCAGCCAAGAATCAAGCGGGGGGCCGGAGACCCAGTACTTC.

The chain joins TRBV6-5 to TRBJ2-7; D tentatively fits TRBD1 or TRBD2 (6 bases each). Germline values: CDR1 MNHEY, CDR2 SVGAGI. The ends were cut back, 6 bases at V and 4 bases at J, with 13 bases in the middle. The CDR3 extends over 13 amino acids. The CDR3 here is CASSYPGAYEQYF. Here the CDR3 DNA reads TGTGCCAGCAGCTACCCGGGGGCGTACGAGCAGTACTTC.

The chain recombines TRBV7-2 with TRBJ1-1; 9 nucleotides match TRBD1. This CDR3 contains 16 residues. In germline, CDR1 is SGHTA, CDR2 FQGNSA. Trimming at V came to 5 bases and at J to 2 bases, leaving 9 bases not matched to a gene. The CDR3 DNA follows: TGTGCCAGCAGCCCAGGACAGGGGCGGGGAAACACTGAAGCTTTCTTT. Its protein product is CASSPGQGRGNTEAFF.

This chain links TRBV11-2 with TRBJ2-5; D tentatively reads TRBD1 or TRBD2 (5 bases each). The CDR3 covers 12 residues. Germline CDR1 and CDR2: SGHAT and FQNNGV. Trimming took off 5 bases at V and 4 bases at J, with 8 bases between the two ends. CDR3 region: CASSRDVETQYF. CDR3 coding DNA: TGTGCCAGCAGCCGGGACGTAGAGACCCAGTACTTC.

DNA for the CDR3: TGTGCCTGGAGTTGGTCCAGGGTGTCGGGGAACACTGAAGCTTTCTTT. Protein product: CAWSWSRVSGNTEAFF. The rearrangement links TRBV30 to TRBJ1-1, with D perhaps TRBD1 (5 bases). The CDR3 runs to 16 residues. V was shortened by 2 bases and J by 1 base, with 17 bases between the two germline ends. From germline, CDR1 is GTSNPN and CDR2 SVGIG (reference sequence).

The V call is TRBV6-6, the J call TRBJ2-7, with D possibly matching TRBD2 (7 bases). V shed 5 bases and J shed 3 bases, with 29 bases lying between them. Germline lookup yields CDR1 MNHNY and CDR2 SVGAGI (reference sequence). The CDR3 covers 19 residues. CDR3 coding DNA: TGTGCCAGCAGTCCAAGGGGAATGGGGGGGGCAAAGGGGAACTACGAGCAGTACTTC. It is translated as CASSPRGMGGAKGNYEQYF.

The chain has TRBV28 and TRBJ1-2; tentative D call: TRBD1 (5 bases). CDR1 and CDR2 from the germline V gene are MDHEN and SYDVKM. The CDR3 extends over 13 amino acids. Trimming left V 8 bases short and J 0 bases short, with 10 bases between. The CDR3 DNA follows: TGTGCCAGCGAGGGGAGCACTAACTATGGCTACACCTTC. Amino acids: CASEGSTNYGYTF.

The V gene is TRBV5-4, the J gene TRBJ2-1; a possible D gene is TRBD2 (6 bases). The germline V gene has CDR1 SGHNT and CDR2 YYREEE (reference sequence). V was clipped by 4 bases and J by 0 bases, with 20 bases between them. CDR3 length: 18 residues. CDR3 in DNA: TGTGCCAGCAGCCCTTCCCCTACTAGCTTCAGCTCCTACAATGAGCAGTTCTTC. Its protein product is CASSPSPTSFSSYNEQFF.

The chain's CDR3 is CASSQDIGAGTQYF. In DNA, the CDR3 is TGTGCCAGCAGCCAAGATATAGGGGCCGGGACCCAGTACTTC. The J gene is TRBJ2-5, the V gene TRBV3-1 (or the pseudogene TRBV3-2); possible D gene TRBD1, 5 bases. The CDR3 is 14 residues long. Per the germline V gene, CDR1 is LGHDT and CDR2 is YNNKEL (reference sequence). V was trimmed by 0 bases and J by 7 bases, leaving 12 bases between them.

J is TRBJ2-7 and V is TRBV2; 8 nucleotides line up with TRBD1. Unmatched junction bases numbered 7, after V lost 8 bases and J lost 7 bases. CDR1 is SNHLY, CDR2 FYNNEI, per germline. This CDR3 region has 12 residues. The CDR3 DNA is TGTGCCAGCGGGGGGACAGGTGGGGAGCAGTACTTC. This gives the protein CASGGTGGEQYF.

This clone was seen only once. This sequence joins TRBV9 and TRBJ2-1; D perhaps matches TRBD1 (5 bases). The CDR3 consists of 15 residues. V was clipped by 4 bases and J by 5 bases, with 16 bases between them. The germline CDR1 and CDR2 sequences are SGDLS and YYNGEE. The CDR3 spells CASSPRAGSNNEQFF. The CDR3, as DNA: TGTGCCAGCAGCCCCCGGGCAGGGTCCAACAATGAGCAGTTCTTC. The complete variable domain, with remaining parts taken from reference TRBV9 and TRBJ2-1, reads DSGVTQTPKHLITATGQRVTLRCSPRSGDLSVYWYQQSLDQGLQFLIQYYNGEERAKGNILERFSAQQFPDLHSELNLSSLELGDSALYFCASSPRAGSNNEQFFGPGTRLTVL.